Described below is a single T cell receptor beta chain sequence and its context. The data stem from a study of blood T cell repertoires in COVID-19. V dropped 7 bases and J dropped 5; count of bases not matched to a gene: 9. The CDR3 covers 15 residues. Per the germline V gene, CDR1 is MNHNY and CDR2 is SVGAGI (reference sequence). Generated by immunoSEQ multiplex PCR, the TCRdb table keeps only in-frame clones and is missing some. The table has approximately 130,000 clones, approximately 82% seen once. The sequenced sample was peripheral blood. This receptor was taken from a man between 40 and 49 years old with active or convalescent COVID-19. The chain uses TRBV6-6 and TRBJ2-2, with 8 bases aligning to TRBD1. The CDR3 nucleotides read TGTGCCAGCACCCCCTCAGGGGGCTATACCGGGGAGCTGTTTTTT. Protein sequence: CASTPSGGYTGELFF.